Shown below are 9 T cell receptor beta chains from a single sample sequenced in a study of T cells in Graves' hyperthyroidism and ophthalmopathy. The investigators amplified TCR beta CDR3 regions from RNA transcripts. TCR CDR3 regions were first amplified by RT-PCR with HTBI primers. A single record per CDR3 protein comes from TCRdb applying MiXCR to the multiplex PCR reads. The sample lists about 340,000 distinct CDR3 sequences; over 15% were seen once. Source material: blood. Every receptor here comes from a woman in her 50s with Graves' hyperthyroidism.

The chain combines TRBV9 with TRBJ2-1, with 9 nucleotides matching TRBD2. Per germline, CDR1 SGDLS and CDR2 YYNGEE. The CDR3 runs to 17 residues. V shed 6 bases, J shed 0 bases, and the junction held 10 bases outside the gene matches. The CDR3 DNA follows: TGTGCCAGCACCTACATAGCGGGAGATACCTCCTACAATGAGCAGTTCTTC. It translates to CASTYIAGDTSYNEQFF. The full variable domain, its missing parts supplied by reference TRBV9 and TRBJ2-1, is DSGVTQTPKHLITATGQRVTLRCSPRSGDLSVYWYQQSLDQGLQFLIQYYNGEERAKGNILERFSAQQFPDLHSELNLSSLELGDSALYFCASTYIAGDTSYNEQFFGPGTRLTVL.

The table lists this clonotype with many counts. V gene TRBV5-1 combines with J gene TRBJ1-3; D is unresolved. V was pared by 7 bases and J by 0 bases, with 20 bases between. The CDR3 spans 17 residues. The germline CDR1 and CDR2 sequences are SGHRS and YFSETQ. The CDR3 DNA sequence: TGCGCCAGCGCCCCCCGCGGAGGGCCTACCTCTGGAAACACCATATATTTT. This gives the protein CASAPRGGPTSGNTIYF. Together with reference TRBV5-1 and TRBJ1-3, the CDR3 gives the full variable domain: KAGVTQTPRYLIKTRGQQVTLSCSPISGHRSVSWYQQTPGQGLQFLFEYFSETQRNKGNFPGRFSGRQFSNSRSEMNVSTLELGDSALYLCASAPRGGPTSGNTIYFGEGSWLTVV.

This clonotype was observed a few times. V usage is TRBV6-1 and J usage is TRBJ1-1; D gene uncertain. V was trimmed by 5 bases and J by 0 bases, leaving 10 bases between them. This CDR3 has 14 residues. From germline, CDR1 is MNHNS and CDR2 SASEGT. The CDR3 reads CASSLRYMNTEAFF. The DNA of the CDR3 is TGTGCCAGCAGTCTACGATACATGAACACTGAAGCTTTCTTT.

This clonotype occurred many times. The chain links TRBV3-1 to TRBJ2-1, with 9 nucleotides matching TRBD1. The ends lost 3 bases at V and 8 bases at J; junction bases unmatched: 8. In germline, CDR1 is LGHDT, CDR2 YNNKEL (reference sequence). The CDR3 has 15 residues. The CDR3 DNA sequence: TGTGCCAGCAGCCAGGACGGGACAGGGTCTCATGAGCAGTTCTTC. As protein: CASSQDGTGSHEQFF.

This clonotype was seen only a few times. The gene calls are TRBV11-2 and TRBJ2-7; D possibly matches TRBD1 or TRBD2 (5 bases each). V lost 5 bases, J lost 3 bases, and 11 bases lay in between. Germline CDR1 SGHAT, CDR2 FQNNGV. The CDR3 contains 13 residues. This CDR3 reads CASSPGRNYEQYV. DNA of the CDR3: TGTGCCAGCAGCCCGGGACGGAACTACGAGCAGTACGTC.

The V gene is TRBV5-1, the J gene TRBJ2-7; the match to TRBD1 covers 9 bases. Germline CDR1 is SGHRS and CDR2 is YFSETQ. CDR3 length: 14 amino acids. The V gene end was trimmed by 4 bases and the J gene end by 6 bases; junction bases not matched to a gene: 8. The chain's CDR3 is CASSLGTGTGEQYF. As DNA, the CDR3 is TGCGCCAGCAGCCTAGGGACAGGGACGGGCGAGCAGTACTTC.

The rearrangement links TRBV19 to TRBJ1-5; TRBD1 might be the D (6 bases). Deletions cut 7 bases from V and 1 base from J, with 17 bases between. This CDR3 has 16 residues. Germline V lookup: CDR1 LNHDA, CDR2 SQIVND (reference sequence). The chain's CDR3 is CASTPQGYQSNQPQHF. CDR3 bases: TGTGCCAGTACCCCACAGGGATACCAAAGCAATCAGCCCCAGCATTTT.

The chain uses TRBV30 and TRBJ1-6, with TRBD1 as a possible D gene (5 bases). The CDR3 contains 14 residues. CDR1 and CDR2 from the germline V gene are GTSNPN and SVGIG (reference sequence). Trimming left V 1 base short and J 6 bases short, with 10 bases between. CDR3 in amino acids: CAWSGGVGNSPLHF. In DNA form, the CDR3 reads TGTGCCTGGAGTGGGGGCGTCGGTAATTCACCCCTCCACTTT.

This clonotype occurred a few times. The chain couples TRBV6-1 to TRBJ1-2, with D unclear. The ends were cut back, 7 bases at V and 5 bases at J, with 11 bases in the middle. Germline CDR1 is MNHNS and CDR2 is SASEGT. The CDR3 runs 12 residues. CDR3 protein: CASTYDGYGYTF. The CDR3 bases are TGTGCCAGCACCTACGACGGGTATGGCTACACCTTC.